These 6 T cell receptor beta chains were sequenced from one sample in a study of T-cell memory formation after mild COVID-19. Each CDR3 protein is one row after TCRdb ran MiXCR on the 5' RACE reads. The repertoire holds about 210,000 distinct CDR3 sequences, with under 12% as singletons. Input material: PBMCs or a T cell subset sorted from them (not recorded which). The source of these receptors is a man aged 18 to 30 who had mild COVID-19 (a few samples of this study predate the infection). Cell type and time point are not known.

The chain couples TRBV15 to TRBJ1-6; TRBD1 matches at 7 bases. The germline V gene has CDR1 LNHNV and CDR2 YYDKDF (reference sequence). V shed 6 bases and J 7 bases; nucleotides not matched to a gene: 9. The CDR3 totals 15 residues. The CDR3 DNA reads TGTGCCACCAGGACAGGGCACAAAGAAAATTCACCCCTCCACTTT. Encoded protein: CATRTGHKENSPLHF.

This clonotype came up many times. V gene TRBV12-3 or TRBV12-4 combines with J gene TRBJ1-2; 7 bases line up with TRBD1. With 6 bases clipped from V and 7 bases from J, the junction kept 5 bases outside the gene matches. The CDR3 has 12 amino acids. CDR3 nucleotides: TGTGCCAGCAGCTGGGACAGCCGTGGCTACACCTTC. The encoded protein is CASSWDSRGYTF.

V and J are TRBV7-2 and TRBJ2-3, with a weak D call TRBD2 (6 bases). This CDR3 has 14 amino acids. The V gene's germline CDR1 is SGHTA and CDR2 FQGNSA. With 8 bases removed from V and 3 bases from J, the gap between germline ends came to 15 bases. CDR3 in amino acids: CASHLTRWTDTQYF. CDR3 sequence (DNA): TGTGCCAGCCACCTGACTAGGTGGACAGATACGCAGTATTTT.

This clonotype has at least ten counts. The chain couples TRBV5-5 to TRBJ2-7; D gene uncertain. This CDR3 spans 14 amino acids. The germline V gene has CDR1 SGHKS and CDR2 YYEKEE (reference sequence). The ends were cut back, 2 bases at V and 1 base at J, with 10 bases in the middle. CDR3 residues: CASSLRAESYEQYF. The CDR3 DNA reads as TGTGCCAGCAGCTTACGCGCAGAATCCTACGAGCAGTACTTC.

This clonotype has a handful of counts. The V gene is TRBV25-1, the J gene TRBJ2-1, with 8 nucleotides matching TRBD2. Germline V lookup: CDR1 MGHDK, CDR2 SYGVNS. The CDR3 extends over 14 amino acids. Trimming cost V 8 bases and J 4 bases; bases outside gene matches: 7. CDR3 coding DNA: TGTGCCAGCGCCGGGGGGGGCCCGTACAATGAGCAGTTCTTC. Translating gives CASAGGGPYNEQFF.

This clonotype was found many times. The V gene is TRBV7-2, the J gene TRBJ2-3, with TRBD2 matching 9 bases. CDR3 size: 15 residues. Germline V gene lookup returns CDR1 SGHTA and CDR2 FQGNSA. After removal of 5 bases from V and 4 bases from J, the junction contained 7 bases not matched to a gene. The CDR3 DNA reads as TGTGCCAGCAGCCGAAATAGCGGGAGCGCAGATACGCAGTATTTT. Protein sequence: CASSRNSGSADTQYF.